A single sample gave rise to the 6 T cell receptor beta chains below, sequenced in a study of regulatory T cells in long-lasting Graves disease. Indicated time point: newly diagnosed GD, antithyroid drugs for less than 3 months. Preparation of the TCR library used RNA extracted from PBMCs. Both iRepertoire HTBI primers and Arm-PCR of CDR3 regions were used to build the TCR beta libraries. TCRdb passed the multiplex PCR reads through MiXCR, listing each CDR3 protein once. The data show more than 400,000 distinct CDR3 sequences, 15% to 20% seen once. The same specimen was also included in a second study, on T cells in Graves' hyperthyroidism and ophthalmopathy.

The sample here was peripheral blood mononuclear cells (PBMCs), taken at new diagnosis, from a patient treated with antithyroid drugs. The receptor source for this set is a man in his forties with Graves disease.

This clonotype occurred a few times. The chain carries TRBV20-1 and TRBJ2-3; D call uncertain. V was clipped by 3 bases and J by 4 bases, with 26 bases between them. The CDR3 length is 18 residues. Germline CDR1 is DFQATT and CDR2 is SNEGSKA (reference sequence). CDR3 sequence reads: CSARSQLVVGLESDTQYF. The CDR3 coding sequence is TGCAGTGCTAGGTCTCAGCTTGTGGTCGGGCTAGAATCAGATACGCAGTATTTT.

The CDR3 reads CASSQEGTRGGKGAQYF. CDR3 sequence (DNA): TGTGCCAGCAGCCAAGAGGGTACTAGAGGGGGTAAAGGGGCCCAGTACTTC. J is TRBJ2-5 and V is TRBV3-1; the D gene is possibly TRBD1 (6 bases). Germline values: CDR1 LGHDT, CDR2 YNNKEL (reference sequence). CDR3 length: 17 residues. The ends were cut back, 0 bases at V and 9 bases at J, with 23 bases in the middle.

The table lists this clonotype with many counts. V usage is TRBV2 and J usage is TRBJ2-2, with TRBD2 identical over 14 bases. This CDR3 contains 16 residues. The germline CDR1 and CDR2 sequences are SNHLY and FYNNEI. V was pared by 4 bases and J by 5 bases, with 3 bases of the junction left unmatched. CDR3 coding DNA: TGTGCCAGCAGTGGGACTAGCGGGAGGCTTACCGGGGAGCTGTTTTTT. Its protein product is CASSGTSGRLTGELFF.

This sequence joins TRBV19 and TRBJ2-4, with 8 nucleotides matching TRBD2. In germline, CDR1 is LNHDA, CDR2 SQIVND (reference sequence). Trimming at V came to 3 bases and at J to 0 bases, leaving 4 bases not matched to a gene. The CDR3 covers 16 residues. DNA of the CDR3: TGTGCCAGTAGTATTACTAGCGGACGAGCCAAAAACATTCAGTACTTC. Residues: CASSITSGRAKNIQYF.

This clonotype was seen ten or more times. The junction departs from germline at one end; a sequencing error may be responsible. This chain connects TRBV5-1 to TRBJ1-5; D unresolved. The CDR3 has 13 amino acids. The germline CDR1 and CDR2 sequences are SGHRS and YFSETQ. The CDR3 DNA sequence: TGTGCCAGCAGCTTGAATAGCAATCAGCCCCAGCATTTT. Encoded protein: CASSLNSNQPQHF. Filled out from reference TRBV5-1 and TRBJ1-5, the complete variable domain reads KAGVTQTPRYLIKTRGQQVTLSCSPISGHRSVSWYQQTPGQGLQFLFEYFSETQRNKGNFPGRFSGRQFSNSRSEMNVSTLELGDSALYLCASSLNSNQPQHFGDGTRLSIL.

The chain joins TRBV20-1 to TRBJ2-7, with a tentative D call TRBD2 (6 bases). Trimming took 3 bases from V and 2 from J, leaving 14 bases between them. This CDR3 is built from 14 residues. Per the germline V gene, CDR1 is DFQATT and CDR2 is SNEGSKA (reference sequence). Here the CDR3 reads CSASRGGGTYEQYF. CDR3 DNA sequence: TGCAGTGCTAGCCGGGGAGGAGGGACCTACGAGCAGTACTTC.